This T cell receptor beta chain was retrieved from a study of cytomegalovirus exposure and HLA in healthy donors. Study-wide results and caveats: In a later analysis, HLA-associated TCR beta chains were more clonally expanded than equally common others. The authors enumerated 180 or so TCR beta chains as linked to cytomegalovirus.

Of note for this clone: Its antigen is still unknown.

The PCR used 60 Vbeta and 13 Jbeta primers. This table comes from immunoSEQ multiplex PCR, and its TCRdb copy is limited to in-frame clones, with some not included. This sample contains tens of thousands of clones. This CDR3 contains 13 residues. The germline gives CDR1 SGHVS, CDR2 FQNEAQ. The V gene lost 1 base and the J gene lost 5 bases, with 7 bases spanning the gap. The material sequenced was PBMCs. The clonotype was recovered from a woman in her twenties or thirties in good health and CMV-seropositive. The chain couples TRBV7-8 to TRBJ2-3; D gene unclear. CDR3 DNA sequence: TGTGCCAGCAGCTTAGGTCCCGGAGATACGCAGTATTTT. As protein: CASSLGPGDTQYF. Complete variable domain (other parts from reference TRBV7-8 and TRBJ2-3): GAGVSQSPRYKVAKRGQDVALRCDPISGHVSLFWYQQALGQGPEFLTYFQNEAQLDKSGLPSDRFFAERPEGSVSTLKIQRTQQEDSAVYLCASSLGPGDTQYFGPGTRLTVL.